This T cell receptor (beta chain) derives from a study of shared clonotypes between healthy human individuals. Regarding the study as a whole: Having only a few donors restricted how much genetic and exposure-history diversity was captured.

CD45RO negativity and positive selection for CCR7 defined naive CD8 cells, a population that excluded terminally differentiated effector memory CD45RA+ cells. Germline CDR1 is SGDLS and CDR2 is YYNGEE. The germline V and J ends were trimmed by 0 bases and 0 bases, with 7 bases remaining between them. The length of the CDR3 is 15 residues. This table comes from immunoSEQ multiplex PCR, and its TCRdb copy is limited to in-frame clones, with some not included. The repertoire holds about 1.9 million clones, 80% to 95% seen once, with roughly 1.7% in the top ten. With respect to this clone: As yet, its antigen is unknown. Other DNA sequences in the same sample also yield this CDR3.

Material for sequencing was naive CD8+ T cells from PBMCs. The rearrangement links TRBV9 to TRBJ1-5; perhaps TRBD1 as D (5 bases). This TCR was sampled from a young man in good health. Some clones in this sample may be carry-over from other donors' samples. The CDR3 is CASSVDGGSNQPQHF. The CDR3 nucleotides read TGTGCCAGCAGCGTAGACGGGGGTAGCAATCAGCCCCAGCATTTT.